Sequencing of this T cell receptor (beta chain) was carried out in a study of T cell responses to AZD1222 COVID-19 vaccine listed by TCRdb under 2021. Background for the entire study: TCR sequencing was performed for approximately 240 trial participants, of whom 200 to 220 were given two doses of AZD1222 and around 26 were given two doses of MenACWY control vaccine. Trial participants were enrolled by age into subgroups of 18-55, 56-69 and 70-plus years, and around 150, 28 and 57 TCR-sequenced participants, respectively, were included in these subgroups. Overall study outcomes, separate from this receptor: Most participants were white British and females outnumbered males, and the authors suggested that clonal diversity may have been underestimated. After two AZD1222 doses, spike-specific TCR breadth and depth were significantly higher than at day 0 and than in MenACWY recipients. In the small 56-69-year group, the increase in depth fell short of significance, most likely because of low power. Conclusions about previously exposed vaccinees were limited because only a handful of AZD1222 recipients were SARS-CoV-2 seropositive at baseline. The whole spike protein was spanned by vaccine-associated CD4 TCRs, and dominant responses were seen in regions 160-218 and 743-854. Because no day 14 peak-response samples were available, repertoires were characterized only after the peak T cell response. Reportedly, close to half of the unique spike-specific TCRs recognized epitopes lying outside the regions that are mutated in the B.1.351 and B.1.1.7 variants.

Taken with the paper, the label for time point translates to: about 28 days (+/-7) after the second vaccine dose. AZD1222 recipients with second doses at about 4 weeks or about 12 weeks were pooled, because spike-specific TCR depth and breadth did not differ between schedules. Vaccinee samples came from UK trials COV001 and COV002, including a single-blind randomized controlled phase 2/3 trial of AZD1222 (ChAdOx1 nCoV-19) in healthy adults. For TCRbeta chain sequencing, PBMC samples were collected from trial participants at day 0 and at day 28 after the second dose. The sample holds one count of this clone. Its antigen has not been determined. Base-call qualities are not available, and no considerably larger clone is one nucleotide away. The germline V gene sets CDR1 to ENHRY and CDR2 to SYGVKD. From the cysteine up to the phenylalanine, the CDR3 has a length of 17 residues. Kept here is only the CDR3 DNA, which spans 51 bases and is read in frame from base 1. After removal of 5 bases from V and 0 bases from J, the junction retains 10 bases not matched to a gene.

The CDR3 regions of human TCRbeta chains were analyzed by immunosequencing. The paper's processing steps were these. TCRs in the repertoires were matched against a reference library of SARS-CoV-2-specific TCRs that had been generated with the MIRA antigen-specificity platform. Breadth was defined as the fraction of unique TCRs that were SARS-CoV-2-associated. Depth was defined as the fraction of total T cells that were SARS-CoV-2-associated. Using the MIRA data, each spike-specific TCR was assigned both to the spike region to which the TCR was reactive and to a CD4 or CD8 class. Log10-transformed breadth and depth values were compared by one-way ANOVA with Sidak's multiple comparisons tests. TCRdb stores this immuneACCESS table with in-frame sequences only. Part of the clones is absent; in the studies checked, under half of the shortfall reflects unresolved V genes, and no reason is known for the rest. V and J calls and clone size are those listed in that table; D and trimming were worked out from the DNA. Here the sample has about 94,000 clones; 85% occur a single time. Roughly 4.3% of the sample lies in the top ten.

The sequencing used peripheral blood, collected 28 days after the second AZD1222 dose. The chain is made from TRBV10-3 and TRBJ2-1, with 7 middle bases fitting TRBD2. This receptor was taken from an adult who received the AZD1222 COVID-19 vaccine. CDR3 region: CAISPYQTSRSYNEQFF. The DNA is TGTGCCATCAGTCCCTACCAGACTAGCCGCTCCTACAATGAGCAGTTCTTC.